The 24 T cell receptor beta chains listed next were all sequenced from one sample in a study of patients and donors after allogeneic stem cell transplantation. TCRdb reprocessed the RT-PCR reads via MiXCR and lists one record per CDR3 protein. The data show 410,000 or so distinct CDR3 sequences, roughly 16% seen once. The sample taken for sequencing was blood, either unsorted or a sorted T cell fraction (not recorded which). The receptors derive from a human donor who was either an allogeneic HSCT recipient or a stem cell or donor lymphocyte infusion donor (not recorded which). It is not recorded whose cells these are; they may come from a transplant donor.

This clonotype appeared a few times. The chain uses TRBV7-2 and TRBJ2-3, with TRBD2 matching 14 bases. With V trimmed by 5 bases and J by 1 base, 5 bases remained unmatched. Germline lookup yields CDR1 SGHTA and CDR2 FQGNSA. CDR3 length: 17 amino acids. Written as DNA, the CDR3 is TGTGCCAGCAGCCCTCCGGGACTAGCGGGAGGCACAGATACGCAGTATTTT. This sequence encodes CASSPPGLAGGTDTQYF. Combining the CDR3 with reference TRBV7-2 and TRBJ2-3 gives the whole variable domain GAGVSQSPSNKVTEKGKDVELRCDPISGHTALYWYRQSLGQGLEFLIYFQGNSAPDKSGLPSDRFSAERTGGSVSTLTIQRTQQEDSAVYLCASSPPGLAGGTDTQYFGPGTRLTVL.

This chain links TRBV4-3 with TRBJ1-2; D is ambiguous. The CDR3 has 16 amino acids. Germline V lookup: CDR1 LGHNA, CDR2 YSLEER. Trimming took 0 bases from V and 8 from J, leaving 19 bases between them. The CDR3 loop is CASSQDDDSRLRGYTF. DNA for the CDR3: TGCGCCAGCAGCCAAGATGACGACTCCCGGCTTAGGGGCTACACCTTC.

This clonotype was seen a handful of times. This chain joins TRBV7-2 and TRBJ1-1; 7 bases are a match to TRBD1. Germline V gene sequence: CDR1 SGHTA, CDR2 FQGNSA. V was clipped by 2 bases and J by 10 bases; unmatched bases: 4. The CDR3 totals 12 residues. CDR3 sequence: CASSLKGAGAFF. DNA of the CDR3: TGTGCCAGCAGCTTAAAGGGGGCAGGAGCTTTCTTT.

This clonotype showed up many times. The chain combines TRBV2 with TRBJ2-1, with 7 bases that match TRBD1. Germline trimming cut 7 bases from V and 10 bases from J; bases unmatched to any gene: 4. CDR3 length: 11 amino acids. Germline CDR1 is SNHLY and CDR2 is FYNNEI. In DNA, the CDR3 is TGTGCCAGCACTCAGGGGGTAGAGCAGTTCTTC. The encoded protein is CASTQGVEQFF.

This clonotype has only a few counts. The chain employs TRBV14 and TRBJ2-6; 7 bases are shared with TRBD1. The CDR3 has 16 amino acids. With V trimmed by 4 bases and J by 1 base, 4 bases remained unmatched. Germline assignment: CDR1 SGHDN and CDR2 FVKESK. CDR3: CASSLRGQSGANVLTF. Written as DNA, the CDR3 is TGTGCCAGCAGCCTAAGGGGGCAGTCTGGGGCCAACGTCCTGACTTTC.

This chain uses TRBV29-1 with TRBJ2-6; D tentatively reads TRBD1 or TRBD2 (5 bases each). Germline CDR1 is SQVTM and CDR2 is ANQGSEA. The CDR3 spans 15 residues. V was clipped by 6 bases and J by 1 base, with 13 bases between them. Here the CDR3 DNA reads TGCAGCGTCTTTGTCGGGGCTTCTGGGGCCAACGTCCTGACTTTC. Translating it yields CSVFVGASGANVLTF.

This clonotype turned up a few times. The chain links TRBV7-9 to TRBJ2-5; D uncertain. CDR3 length: 13 residues. Germline-derived CDR1 and CDR2 are SEHNR and FQNEAQ (reference sequence). Trimming cost V 3 bases and J 5 bases, with 10 bases left between them. The DNA of the CDR3 is TGTGCCAGCAGCTTGTCTCGAACGGAGACCCAGTACTTC. Translation gives CASSLSRTETQYF.

The chain couples TRBV7-9 to TRBJ2-5; D is unresolved. CDR1 SEHNR and CDR2 FQNEAQ come from the germline V gene (reference sequence). The V and J ends lost 1 base and 3 bases respectively, with 12 bases between them. The CDR3 sequence is 15 residues long. The CDR3 nucleotides are TGTGCCAGCAGCTTAGAGGACGAACCTGAAGAGACCCAGTACTTC. It yields the protein CASSLEDEPEETQYF.

This clonotype was seen ten or more times. The rearrangement uses TRBV12-3 or TRBV12-4 and TRBJ2-1, with D tentatively TRBD1 or TRBD2 (5 bases each). V lost 5 bases and J lost 0, with 11 bases in between. This CDR3 comprises 15 residues. As DNA, the CDR3 is TGTGCCAGCAGTCGGAAGGGGAGCTCCTACAATGAGCAGTTCTTC. This gives the protein CASSRKGSSYNEQFF.

V and J are TRBV11-1 and TRBJ2-2; D ambiguous. The CDR3 is 16 residues long. V lost 6 bases, J lost 2 bases, and 16 bases lay in between. CDR1 is SGHAT, CDR2 FQDESV, per germline (reference sequence). The CDR3 sequence is CASSQGWIVNTGELFF. In nucleotides, the CDR3 is TGTGCCAGCAGTCAAGGCTGGATTGTAAACACCGGGGAGCTGTTTTTT.

The chain recombines TRBV4-1 with TRBJ2-2; D gene ambiguous. Trimming cost V 3 bases and J 0 bases, with 20 bases left between them. The CDR3 contains 19 residues. The germline CDR1 and CDR2 sequences are MGHRA and YSYEKL. The CDR3 is CASSHSEAGYSANTGELFF. The CDR3 DNA sequence: TGCGCCAGCAGCCATTCTGAGGCAGGATATTCAGCGAACACCGGGGAGCTGTTTTTT.

In this sample, this clonotype turned up a few times. The rearrangement uses TRBV7-3 and TRBJ2-5; D unresolved. V was cut by 5 bases and J by 5 bases, with 18 bases left in between. CDR1 and CDR2 (germline): SGHTA, FQGTGA. CDR3 size: 15 residues. The CDR3 loop reads CASSPNPYKRETQYF. In nucleotides, the CDR3 is TGTGCCAGCAGCCCAAACCCCTATAAAAGGGAGACCCAGTACTTC.

This chain links TRBV19 with TRBJ2-1; tentatively, D is TRBD2 (6 bases). The CDR3 covers 15 residues. Germline CDR1 is LNHDA and CDR2 is SQIVND (reference sequence). V was trimmed by 5 bases and J by 4 bases, leaving 15 bases between them. CDR3 nucleotides: TGTGCCAGTAGTTGGGCCCGAGGAGGGTACAATGAGCAGTTCTTC. This sequence encodes CASSWARGGYNEQFF.

The genes are TRBV11-2 and TRBJ2-3; D is unclear. Per germline, CDR1 SGHAT and CDR2 FQNNGV. The CDR3 loop spans 18 amino acids. V was shortened by 1 base and J by 4 bases, with 21 bases between the two germline ends. CDR3 DNA sequence: TGTGCCAGCAGCTTAGGTCGGACGAGTTCGAGTGGTGCAGATACGCAGTATTTT. It codes for CASSLGRTSSSGADTQYF.

The CDR3 sequence is CSAGQGTNQPQHF. The CDR3 bases are TGCAGCGCCGGACAGGGAACGAATCAGCCCCAGCATTTT. The chain combines TRBV29-1 with TRBJ1-5; TRBD1 aligns across 8 bases. Trimming removed 7 bases from V and 4 bases from J; junction bases left unmatched: 6. Germline CDR1 reads SQVTM; CDR2 reads ANQGSEA. This CDR3 spans 13 amino acids.

Only a few counts were recorded for this clonotype. The gene calls are TRBV6-1 and TRBJ1-1; weak D call: TRBD1 (5 bases). Trimming shortened V by 6 bases and J by 6 bases, and 14 bases separated the two germline ends. The CDR3 extends over 13 amino acids. From germline, CDR1 is MNHNS and CDR2 SASEGT. The DNA for the CDR3 is TGTGCCAGCAGCGCCCAAGACAGTGCTGAAGCTTTCTTT. It translates to CASSAQDSAEAFF.

This clonotype was found a few times. V usage is TRBV24-1 and J usage is TRBJ1-2; D not certain. Germline CDR1 and CDR2: KGHDR and SFDVKD. The CDR3 length is 13 residues. Trimming took off 7 bases at V and 2 bases at J, with 10 bases between the two ends. This CDR3 reads CATSPTSNYGYTF. The CDR3 DNA follows: TGTGCCACCAGCCCGACGAGCAACTATGGCTACACCTTC.

The V gene is TRBV9, the J gene TRBJ2-1, with TRBD2 matching over 14 bases. V shed 7 bases, J shed 6 bases, and the junction held 3 bases outside the gene matches. Germline-derived CDR1 and CDR2 are SGDLS and YYNGEE. CDR3 length equals 14 residues. The CDR3 sequence: CASSTSGGANEQFF. Written as DNA, the CDR3 is TGTGCCAGCTCGACTAGCGGGGGGGCCAATGAGCAGTTCTTC.

The rearrangement links TRBV27 to TRBJ2-7; D gene ambiguous. Germline CDR1 and CDR2: MNHEY and SMNVEV (reference sequence). The ends were cut back, 6 bases at V and 5 bases at J, with 23 bases in the middle. CDR3 size: 16 residues. This CDR3 reads CASSLNPPPSRNEQYF. The CDR3 DNA is TGTGCCAGCAGCTTAAATCCCCCCCCCTCGCGGAACGAGCAGTACTTC.

This clonotype was picked up a small number of times. The rearrangement links TRBV5-1 to TRBJ1-4; TRBD1 might be the D (6 bases). Germline loops: CDR1 SGHRS, CDR2 YFSETQ. The CDR3 sequence is 15 residues long. Trimming pared 0 bases from V and 8 bases from J, leaving 14 bases between. The CDR3 spells CASSLEGGKNEKLFF. CDR3 nucleotide sequence: TGCGCCAGCAGCTTGGAAGGGGGGAAAAACGAAAAACTGTTTTTT.

This sequence joins TRBV11-1 and TRBJ2-6; D perhaps matches TRBD1 (6 bases). CDR1 is SGHAT, CDR2 FQDESV, per germline (reference sequence). V was cut by 8 bases and J by 0 bases, with 20 bases left in between. This CDR3 is 18 amino acids long. CDR3 residues: CASRRGRGQSSGANVLTF. In DNA form, the CDR3 reads TGTGCCAGCCGAAGGGGTCGAGGACAGAGCTCTGGGGCCAACGTCCTGACTTTC.

This clonotype turned up a few times. The chain links TRBV7-9 to TRBJ2-7; tentatively, D is TRBD2 (6 bases). CDR3 length: 14 residues. Germline loops: CDR1 SEHNR, CDR2 FQNEAQ (reference sequence). Trimming took 5 bases from V and 6 from J, leaving 17 bases between them. The CDR3 coding sequence is TGTGCCAGCAGCCCCGTTTGGGGGGACGTCGAGCAGTACTTC. Translated: CASSPVWGDVEQYF.

The rearrangement links TRBV18 to TRBJ1-1; D not resolved. The V and J ends lost 0 bases and 4 bases respectively, with 6 bases between them. This CDR3 comprises 13 residues. Per the germline V gene, CDR1 is KGHSH and CDR2 is LQKENI. In DNA form, the CDR3 reads TGTGCCAGCTCACCACCGTCCGTCACTGAAGCTTTCTTT. Protein: CASSPPSVTEAFF. The full variable domain, completed using reference TRBV18 and TRBJ1-1, is NAGVMQNPRHLVRRRGQEARLRCSPMKGHSHVYWYRQLPEEGLKFMVYLQKENIIDESGMPKERFSAEFPKEGPSILRIQQVVRGDSAAYFCASSPPSVTEAFFGQGTRLTVV.

This clonotype was picked up a small number of times. This chain links TRBV25-1 with TRBJ2-2; D is unresolved. The V and J ends lost 1 base and 5 bases respectively, with 5 bases between them. From germline, CDR1 is MGHDK and CDR2 SYGVNS. The CDR3 is made up of 13 amino acids. The CDR3 coding sequence is TGTGCCAGCAGTGAATTGGAAACCGGGGAGCTGTTTTTT. This codes for CASSELETGELFF.